This TCR beta chain was identified in a study of response to subunit inactivated influenza vaccine. Study-level findings and limits: Few additional T cells are recruited per seasonal influenza vaccination, authors suggested.

This clonotype was counted between two and nine times. As yet, its antigen is unknown. TCRdb called the RT-PCR reads again in MiXCR, with one record for every CDR3 protein. The sample has 860,000 or so distinct CDR3 sequences; less than 25% are singletons. This CDR3 region has 14 residues. Germline V gives CDR1 DFQATT, CDR2 SNEGSKA (reference sequence). Deletions cut 6 bases from V and 5 bases from J, with 20 bases between. This sequence joins TRBV20-1 and TRBJ2-7, with D possibly matching TRBD1 (7 bases). This clonotype originated in a man aged 50 to 59 who received an inactivated influenza vaccine. The sequencing used PBMCs from blood, collected more than 4 days after vaccination. This chain's CDR3 is CSAPPNGGGDEQYF. DNA of the CDR3: TGCAGTGCCCCGCCAAATGGAGGGGGCGACGAGCAGTACTTC.